A selection of T cell receptor beta chains follows, all from one sample in a study of human T cells and chemical hapten exposure. MiXCR was run by TCRdb on the RACE reads, yielding one entry per CDR3 protein. This table has about 350,000 distinct CDR3 sequences, under 6.5% appearing once. The material sequenced was whole blood, taken in connection with sensitization to the hapten diphenylcyclopropenone (DPC). The receptor source for this set is a young woman with alopecia areata. Some clones in this sample may be carry-over from other donors' samples. Both conserved end residues are part of each CDR3. The D gene is left open where the match is weak. Some rows have no size entry. The others give once, few or many, or a class for an expanded clone.

J: TRBJ1-5
D: TRBD1
size: many
V: TRBV2
CDR3: CASSSGTGGQPQHF
DNA: TGTGCCAGCAGTTCCGGGACAGGGGGCCAGCCCCAGCATTTT

J: TRBJ2-1
D: NA
size: few
V: TRBV3-1
CDR3: CASSQDQGPFLNEQFF
DNA: TGTGCCAGCAGCCAAGATCAAGGCCCCTTCCTCAATGAGCAGTTCTTC

J: TRBJ1-6
D: TRBD1
size: few
V: TRBV28
CDR3: CASSFLDRVDSPLHF
DNA: TGTGCCAGCAGTTTCCTGGACAGGGTCGATTCACCCCTCCACTTT

J: TRBJ1-4
D: NA
size: many
V: TRBV6-6
CDR3: CASSSPLTGGKLFF
DNA: TGTGCCAGCAGTTCCCCCTTGACAGGTGGAAAACTGTTTTTT

J: TRBJ1-5
D: NA
size: many
V: TRBV7-2
CDR3: CASSLDGDLNQPQHF
DNA: TGTGCCAGCAGCTTAGACGGCGATTTAAATCAGCCCCAGCATTTT

J: TRBJ1-5
D: NA
size: few
V: TRBV20-1
CDR3: CSASNRDRNQPQHF
DNA: TGCAGTGCTAGTAACAGGGATCGGAATCAGCCCCAGCATTTT

J: TRBJ2-3
D: TRBD2
size: NA
V: TRBV29-1
CDR3: CSVDLAGVADTQYF
DNA: TGCAGCGTTGACCTAGCGGGGGTAGCAGATACGCAGTATTTT

J: TRBJ1-6
D: NA
size: NA
V: TRBV5-1
CDR3: CASSRSGNSYNSPLHF
DNA: TGCGCCAGCAGCCGTTCAGGAAACTCCTATAATTCACCCCTCCACTTT

J: TRBJ1-5
D: NA
size: many
V: TRBV4-3
CDR3: CASSQEVAQPQHF
DNA: TGCGCCAGCAGCCAAGAGGTAGCTCAGCCCCAGCATTTT

J: TRBJ1-2
D: NA
size: many
V: TRBV6-5
CDR3: CASRLKQSGYTF
DNA: TGTGCCAGCAGACTCAAACAGAGTGGCTACACCTTC

J: TRBJ2-1
D: NA
size: few
V: TRBV5-1
CDR3: CASSLEDNYNEQFF
DNA: TGCGCCAGCAGCTTGGAGGACAACTACAATGAGCAGTTCTTC

J: TRBJ1-5
D: NA
size: many
V: TRBV12-3/TRBV12-4
CDR3: CASRPSLGSNQPQHF
DNA: TGTGCCAGCAGGCCCTCCCTGGGGTCCAATCAGCCCCAGCATTTT

J: TRBJ2-1
D: TRBD1
size: many
V: TRBV2
CDR3: CASSGRTGGNEQFF
DNA: TGTGCCAGCAGTGGAAGGACAGGGGGGAATGAGCAGTTCTTC

J: TRBJ1-4
D: TRBD1
size: many
V: TRBV28
CDR3: CASSFEGQNLLGLFF
DNA: TGTGCCAGCAGTTTCGAGGGACAGAACCTCTTAGGACTGTTTTTT

J: TRBJ1-1
D: TRBD1
size: few
V: TRBV7-8
CDR3: CASSLGQATEAFF
DNA: TGTGCCAGCAGCCTAGGACAGGCCACTGAAGCTTTCTTT

J: TRBJ2-1
D: NA
size: NA
V: TRBV28
CDR3: CASSDTGQGQFF
DNA: TGTGCCAGCAGTGATACGGGCCAGGGGCAGTTCTTC

J: TRBJ1-2
D: NA
size: many
V: TRBV12-3/TRBV12-4
CDR3: CASSPAGLGGYTF
DNA: TGTGCCAGCAGCCCCGCGGGACTAGGTGGCTACACCTTC

J: TRBJ2-5
D: NA
size: few
V: TRBV9
CDR3: CASSAEDQETQYF
DNA: TGTGCCAGCAGCGCAGAAGATCAAGAGACCCAGTACTTC

J: TRBJ2-7
D: NA
size: NA
V: TRBV6-5
CDR3: CASSWRNGEQYF
DNA: TGTGCCAGCAGTTGGCGAAATGGGGAGCAGTACTTC

J: TRBJ2-3
D: NA
size: many
V: TRBV7-2
CDR3: CASSGSSTLDTQYF
DNA: TGTGCCAGCAGCGGTTCCTCGACCCTCGATACGCAGTATTTT

J: TRBJ2-1
D: NA
size: few
V: TRBV4-3
CDR3: CASSQDRDQNNEQFF
DNA: TGCGCCAGCAGCCAAGATAGGGACCAGAACAATGAGCAGTTCTTC

J: TRBJ2-2
D: TRBD1
size: few
V: TRBV13
CDR3: CASSHRDRDTGELFF
DNA: TGTGCCAGCAGCCACAGGGACAGGGACACCGGGGAGCTGTTTTTT

J: TRBJ2-1
D: NA
size: NA
V: TRBV19
CDR3: CASSGRGPADEQFF
DNA: TGTGCCAGTAGTGGGCGCGGCCCGGCGGATGAGCAGTTCTTC

J: TRBJ1-2
D: NA
size: NA
V: TRBV12-2
CDR3: CASRLAGWQAAHYGYTF
DNA: TGTGCAAGTCGCTTAGCTGGGTGGCAGGCGGCCCACTATGGCTACACCTTC

J: TRBJ2-7
D: TRBD1
size: NA
V: TRBV2
CDR3: CATQPTGGGSYEQYF
DNA: TGTGCCACACAACCGACAGGGGGAGGGTCCTACGAGCAGTACTTC

J: TRBJ1-1
D: NA
size: NA
V: TRBV6-1
CDR3: CASSERVGREAFF
DNA: TGTGCCAGCAGTGAACGGGTTGGCAGGGAAGCTTTCTTT

J: TRBJ2-3
D: NA
size: NA
V: TRBV5-1
CDR3: CASSLVVSSTDTQYF
DNA: TGCGCCAGCAGCTTGGTGGTATCAAGCACAGATACGCAGTATTTT

J: TRBJ2-1
D: TRBD1
size: many
V: TRBV4-1
CDR3: CASSQEYGLLGTGRDEQFF
DNA: TGCGCCAGCAGCCAAGAGTACGGACTCCTTGGGACAGGGCGAGATGAGCAGTTCTTC

J: TRBJ2-6
D: NA
size: few
V: TRBV4-3
CDR3: CASSQVIGTETGANVLTF
DNA: TGCGCCAGCAGCCAAGTGATTGGAACGGAGACTGGGGCCAACGTCCTGACTTTC

J: TRBJ2-1
D: NA
size: few
V: TRBV4-2
CDR3: CASSQDLAGPNEQFF
DNA: TGTGCCAGCAGCCAAGATTTGGCGGGGCCCAATGAGCAGTTCTTC

J: TRBJ1-5
D: NA
size: NA
V: TRBV9
CDR3: CASRHNVGSAQPQHF
DNA: TGTGCCAGCAGACATAATGTGGGATCAGCACAGCCCCAGCATTTT

J: TRBJ2-2
D: NA
size: NA
V: TRBV29-1
CDR3: CSAPKEPANAGELFF
DNA: TGCAGCGCCCCCAAAGAACCCGCGAACGCCGGGGAGCTGTTTTTT

J: TRBJ1-1
D: TRBD1
size: many
V: TRBV7-2
CDR3: CASSLYGGQTTEAFF
DNA: TGTGCCAGCAGCTTATATGGGGGACAGACTACTGAAGCTTTCTTT

J: TRBJ2-1
D: TRBD2
size: NA
V: TRBV12-3/TRBV12-4
CDR3: CASSLDSRGLAGASYNEQFF
DNA: TGTGCCAGCAGCCTGGACTCTCGGGGACTAGCGGGGGCATCCTACAATGAGCAGTTCTTC

J: TRBJ2-4
D: NA
size: few
V: TRBV6-1
CDR3: CASSEGRHPQNIQYF
DNA: TGTGCCAGCAGTGAAGGGAGACACCCGCAAAACATTCAGTACTTC

J: TRBJ2-3
D: NA
size: NA
V: TRBV20-1
CDR3: CSAFLAGGLTDTQYF
DNA: TGCAGTGCTTTCCTAGCAGGGGGGTTGACAGATACGCAGTATTTT

J: TRBJ1-4
D: NA
size: NA
V: TRBV15
CDR3: CATSRGSAYSNEKLFF
DNA: TGTGCCACCAGCAGAGGATCGGCGTATTCTAATGAAAAACTGTTTTTT

J: TRBJ1-5
D: NA
size: many
V: TRBV18
CDR3: CASSPPTLNQPQHF
DNA: TGTGCCAGCTCACCACCTACCCTAAATCAGCCCCAGCATTTT

J: TRBJ1-2
D: NA
size: many
V: TRBV7-2
CDR3: CASTGGRNYGYTF
DNA: TGTGCCAGCACCGGGGGACGGAACTATGGCTACACCTTC

J: TRBJ1-4
D: NA
size: NA
V: TRBV6-2/TRBV6-3
CDR3: CASSDFAANEKLFF
DNA: TGTGCCAGCAGCGACTTTGCCGCTAATGAAAAACTGTTTTTT

J: TRBJ1-1
D: NA
size: few
V: TRBV4-3
CDR3: CASSQVMGGTEAFF
DNA: TGCGCCAGCAGCCAAGTCATGGGGGGCACTGAAGCTTTCTTT

J: TRBJ2-3
D: NA
size: NA
V: TRBV5-4
CDR3: CASSTRDRPDTQYF
DNA: TGTGCCAGCAGCACACGGGATCGTCCAGATACGCAGTATTTT

J: TRBJ1-2
D: NA
size: NA
V: TRBV3-1
CDR3: CASSQGGQIYGYTF
DNA: TGTGCCAGCAGCCAAGGAGGACAGATCTATGGCTACACCTTC

J: TRBJ2-7
D: NA
size: many
V: TRBV4-3
CDR3: CASSHQGWGNEQYF
DNA: TGCGCCAGCAGCCATCAGGGTTGGGGGAACGAGCAGTACTTC

J: TRBJ2-7
D: NA
size: NA
V: TRBV6-6
CDR3: CASSYGIGQPTHYEQYF
DNA: TGTGCCAGCAGTTACGGTATTGGACAGCCAACCCACTACGAGCAGTACTTC

J: TRBJ2-4
D: NA
size: NA
V: TRBV6-6
CDR3: CASSPTPAVAKNIQYF
DNA: TGTGCCAGCAGTCCAACACCTGCTGTAGCCAAAAACATTCAGTACTTC